This TCR beta chain was retrieved from a study of post-analysis software for immune sequencing data. Study-level background: Relapsing-remitting, secondary progressive and progressive-relapsing courses of multiple sclerosis were included.

Unique-molecular-identifier-tagged TCR beta cDNA libraries were used. MiXCR, run by TCRdb on the PCR reads, gives a single entry per CDR3 protein. There are 350,000 to 500,000 distinct CDR3 sequences in the sample; 39% occur only once, and about 7.6% lies in the top ten. Study-wide results and limits: Significantly lower normalized Chao1 diversity was seen in multiple sclerosis patients than in controls. When patients were compared with controls, a handful of TRBV segments were more frequent, TRBV5-6, TRBV5-1 and TRBV20-1 among them. Samples from a shared batch, those prepared together, strongly co-clustered by F measure.

V lost 6 bases and J lost 3; bases outside the gene matches: 0. In germline, CDR1 is ENHRY, CDR2 SYGVKD. CDR3 size: 13 residues. This clonotype was picked up a small number of times. The antigen remains unidentified. The origin of this receptor is a girl under 10 years old with multiple sclerosis. Sample: blood. This chain links TRBV10-3 with TRBJ2-3; 10 bases map to TRBD2. The CDR3 sequence is CAIRTSGTDTQYF. The CDR3 DNA reads as TGTGCCATCAGGACTAGCGGGACAGATACGCAGTATTTT.